These 18 T cell receptor beta chains were all obtained from the same sample, sequenced in a study of T cell repertoires in cytomegalovirus infection. The antigens of these receptors remain unknown. MiXCR, applied by TCRdb to the reads, yields one record per CDR3 protein. The profile shows about 130,000 distinct CDR3 sequences, roughly 25% of them singletons. Material: PBMCs, sequenced either directly or after in vitro stimulation (not recorded which). These receptors all stem from a human donor in good health (CMV status not recorded). Some clones in this sample may be carry-over from other donors' samples.

This clonotype was seen a handful of times. This chain links TRBV3-1 with TRBJ1-2; the match to TRBD1 covers 8 bases. V trimming: 2 bases; J trimming: 8 bases; junction bases outside the gene matches: 10. The CDR3 length is 15 residues. CDR1 and CDR2 (germline): LGHDT, YNNKEL (reference sequence). This chain's CDR3 is CASSQRIGQGRGYTF. The CDR3 bases are TGTGCCAGCAGCCAAAGGATCGGACAGGGACGGGGCTACACCTTC.

V is TRBV9 and J is TRBJ2-3; D might be TRBD2 (6 bases). V gave up 0 bases and J gave up 1 base, with 9 bases separating them. Germline CDR1 reads SGDLS; CDR2 reads YYNGEE. The CDR3 is made up of 15 amino acids. CDR3 residues: CASSVGGLRTDTQYF. As DNA, the CDR3 is TGTGCCAGCAGCGTAGGGGGACTCCGCACAGATACGCAGTATTTT.

This clonotype was counted a few times. This chain connects TRBV28 to TRBJ1-4; perhaps TRBD1 as D (5 bases). The CDR3 spans 15 residues. V lost 1 base and J lost 4, with 10 bases in between. Germline values: CDR1 MDHEN, CDR2 SYDVKM. The CDR3 bases are TGTGCCAGCAGTTTATCGGGACGGATTAATGAAAAACTGTTTTTT. It is translated as CASSLSGRINEKLFF.

This clonotype showed up just a few times. The genes are TRBV7-9 and TRBJ2-7; 10 bases fit TRBD2. Germline values: CDR1 SEHNR, CDR2 FQNEAQ (reference sequence). The CDR3 loop spans 16 amino acids. V was pared by 5 bases and J by 0 bases, with 7 bases of the junction left unmatched. The CDR3 DNA reads TGTGCCAGCAGCCCGAGAAGGACTAGCGGCTCCTACGAGCAGTACGTC. Translated: CASSPRRTSGSYEQYV.

Only a few counts were recorded for this clonotype. The CDR3 DNA is TGTGCTAGTGGTATTAGCGGGAGAAGCCCCGGTGAGCAGTTCTTC. Encoded protein: CASGISGRSPGEQFF. V is TRBV12-5 and J is TRBJ2-1; 9 bases are a match to TRBD2. Losses at the gene ends were 5 bases for V and 9 bases for J; bases not matched to a gene: 11. The CDR3 spans 15 residues. Germline CDR1 is LGHNT and CDR2 is FRNRAP. Looking up the rest from reference TRBV12-5 and TRBJ2-1 gives the full variable domain: DARVTQTPRHKVTEMGQEVTMRCQPILGHNTVFWYRQTMMQGLELLAYFRNRAPLDDSGMPKDRFSAEMPDATLATLKIQPSEPRDSAVYFCASGISGRSPGEQFFGPGTRLTVL.

A few counts support this clonotype. The rearrangement uses TRBV9 and TRBJ2-1; 9 bases match TRBD2. The CDR3 totals 17 residues. Germline V lookup: CDR1 SGDLS, CDR2 YYNGEE. V dropped 0 bases and J dropped 1; count of bases not matched to a gene: 5. CDR3 DNA sequence: TGTGCCAGCAGCGTAGACGCGGGAGGGCTTTCCTACAATGAGCAGTTCTTC. Protein product: CASSVDAGGLSYNEQFF.

The genes are TRBV20-1 and TRBJ1-2; 8 nucleotides line up with TRBD1. J gave up 6 bases and V 0 bases, and 12 bases lay outside the gene matches. This CDR3 has 16 amino acids. Per germline, CDR1 DFQATT and CDR2 SNEGSKA (reference sequence). The CDR3 loop reads CSARDAGTGTFDGYTF. CDR3 nucleotides: TGCAGTGCTAGAGATGCCGGGACAGGTACTTTTGATGGCTACACCTTC.

The chain couples TRBV28 to TRBJ1-1; D perhaps matches TRBD1 (6 bases). V was pared by 6 bases and J by 6 bases, with 8 bases between. This CDR3 contains 11 residues. Germline CDR1 MDHEN, CDR2 SYDVKM. Here the CDR3 reads CASSRTAEAFF. CDR3 coding DNA: TGTGCCAGCAGCCGGACAGCTGAAGCTTTCTTT.

This chain connects TRBV27 to TRBJ2-7; TRBD2 matches at 9 bases. The CDR3 has 15 amino acids. V gave up 9 bases and J gave up 6 bases; unmatched junction bases: 15. Germline CDR1 reads MNHEY; CDR2 reads SMNVEV (reference sequence). CDR3 DNA: TGTGCCAGTCAGAGAAACTTAGCGGGAGTGTCCGAGCAGTACTTC. Amino acids: CASQRNLAGVSEQYF.

The genes are TRBV15 and TRBJ2-1; D may be TRBD2 (6 bases). Trimming left V 1 base short and J 4 bases short, with 11 bases between. The CDR3 consists of 15 residues. Germline-derived CDR1 and CDR2 are LNHNV and YYDKDF (reference sequence). The CDR3 here is CATSRGREAYNEQFF. In DNA form, the CDR3 reads TGTGCCACCAGCAGAGGGAGGGAAGCGTACAATGAGCAGTTCTTC.

This clonotype was detected only a few times. The chain is built from TRBV15 and TRBJ1-3; a possible D gene is TRBD1 (5 bases). This CDR3 has 14 amino acids. V was trimmed by 5 bases and J by 1 base, leaving 9 bases between them. Germline CDR1 is LNHNV and CDR2 is YYDKDF (reference sequence). The CDR3 region is CATSFQGSGNTIYF. The CDR3 DNA reads TGTGCCACCAGCTTCCAGGGTTCTGGAAACACCATATATTTT.

This clonotype was detected a few times. The gene calls are TRBV28 and TRBJ1-1; the D is unclear. V dropped 6 bases and J dropped 1 base, with 9 bases sitting between them. The CDR3 totals 13 residues. Germline V gives CDR1 MDHEN, CDR2 SYDVKM. CDR3 bases: TGTGCCAGCAGGTCTGATTCGAACACTGAAGCTTTCTTT. This gives the protein CASRSDSNTEAFF. Filled out from reference TRBV28 and TRBJ1-1, the complete variable domain reads DVKVTQSSRYLVKRTGEKVFLECVQDMDHENMFWYRQDPGLGLRLIYFSYDVKMKEKGDIPEGYSVSREKKERFSLILESASTNQTSMYLCASRSDSNTEAFFGQGTRLTVV.

This clonotype was seen ten or more times. V usage is TRBV7-8 and J usage is TRBJ1-4; D uncertain. Germline V gene data show CDR1 as SGHVS and CDR2 as FQNEAQ. This CDR3 spans 17 amino acids. V was cut by 5 bases and J by 0 bases, with 16 bases left in between. Written as DNA, the CDR3 is TGTGCCAGCAGCGAGTCGGGTCTCTACTCAACTAATGAAAAACTGTTTTTT. Its translation: CASSESGLYSTNEKLFF.

The gene calls are TRBV14 and TRBJ2-5, with 10 bases identical to TRBD2. The CDR3 totals 17 residues. Losses at the gene ends were 3 bases for V and 5 bases for J; bases not matched to a gene: 12. Germline CDR1 is SGHDN and CDR2 is FVKESK. CDR3 nucleotide sequence: TGTGCCAGCAGCCACTTACCCGGGACTAGCGACGACGAGACCCAGTACTTC. It specifies CASSHLPGTSDDETQYF.

The chain is built from TRBV12-3 or TRBV12-4 and TRBJ1-5; D remains ambiguous. The CDR3 has 13 amino acids. Deletions cut 6 bases from V and 9 bases from J, with 15 bases between. The CDR3 DNA reads as TGTGCCAGCAGCGGGCCCTCTCTCGGGCCCCAGCATTTT. Amino acids: CASSGPSLGPQHF.

The genes are TRBV6-6 and TRBJ1-5; D ambiguous. Trimming pared 7 bases from V and 5 bases from J, leaving 15 bases between. CDR1 MNHNY and CDR2 SVGAGI come from the germline V gene (reference sequence). This CDR3 is built from 14 residues. CDR3 in DNA: TGTGCCAGCACCCAAAGGTTTTCTGATCAGCCCCAGCATTTT. This encodes CASTQRFSDQPQHF.

This clonotype was seen many times. V usage is TRBV6-1 and J usage is TRBJ2-3; no reliable D call. This CDR3 is built from 11 residues. V was cut by 5 bases and J by 4 bases, with 4 bases left in between. The germline V gene encodes CDR1 MNHNS and CDR2 SASEGT. The CDR3, as DNA: TGTGCCAGCAGTTTCCCAGATACGCAGTATTTT. This codes for CASSFPDTQYF.

CDR3: CSAGFQETQYF. CDR3 nucleotide sequence: TGCAGCGCCGGGTTCCAAGAGACCCAGTACTTC. The chain joins TRBV29-1 to TRBJ2-5; the D is unclear. Looked up from germline, CDR1 is SQVTM and CDR2 is ANQGSEA. This CDR3 is 11 amino acids long. Trimming pared 7 bases from V and 1 base from J, leaving 7 bases between.